This T cell receptor (beta chain) was identified in a study of T cell repertoires in cytomegalovirus infection. Findings and caveats of the study: HLA-C-restricted CMV-specific TCR beta clonotypes prevailed in the ex vivo response.

This CDR3 has 13 residues. CDR1 DFQATT and CDR2 SNEGSKA come from the germline V gene (reference sequence). Losses at the gene ends were 6 bases for V and 3 bases for J; bases not matched to a gene: 4. Each CDR3 protein gets one entry after TCRdb re-called the reads with MiXCR. The data show approximately 400,000 distinct CDR3 sequences, with under 40% seen just once and roughly 13% held by the top ten. Worth noting for this clonotype: As yet, its antigen is unknown.

This clonotype was sampled from a human donor in good health (CMV status not recorded). Some clones in this sample may be carry-over from other donors' samples. This chain connects TRBV20-1 to TRBJ1-4; 7 positions match TRBD1. The sample was PBMCs. The CDR3, as DNA: TGCAGTGCCTTGACAGGGCCTAATGAAAAACTGTTTTTT. This gives the protein CSALTGPNEKLFF.